This TCR beta chain was retrieved from a study of blood T cell repertoires in COVID-19. At the level of the study: PBMCs, B-cell-depleted T cells, or T cells were the source of the cDNA or gDNA that made up the material.

Per the original data handling: Counts of nucleated cells, estimated from reference gene primer amplification, were obtained. Assay used: immunoSEQ multiplex PCR; TCRdb lists only in-frame clones, some missing. That table is the source of V, J and clone size, and D and trimming were worked out from the DNA. The data show roughly 7,300 clones, 75% to 90% seen once. V trimming: 4 bases; J trimming: 0 bases; junction bases outside the gene matches: 9. The CDR3 contains 16 residues. Germline V lookup: CDR1 MDHEN, CDR2 SYDVKM. Sequencing input: peripheral blood. V usage is TRBV28 and J usage is TRBJ2-7; 7 positions match TRBD1. This TCR came from a human donor in a cohort sampled during active COVID-19. CDR3 residues: CASSSTGASPSYEQYF. In DNA form, the CDR3 reads TGTGCCAGCAGTTCAACAGGGGCCTCCCCCTCCTACGAGCAGTACTTC.